A selection of T cell receptor beta chains follows, all from one sample in a study of T cell responses to AZD1222 COVID-19 vaccine. Some clones are missing from TCRdb's copy, which holds only in-frame ones; the method was immunoSEQ multiplex PCR. The sample consists of approximately 150,000 clones, 70% to 90% of them appearing once. The sample was peripheral blood, taken 28 days after the second dose of the MenACWY control vaccine. All receptors come from an adult who received the MenACWY meningococcal vaccine as a control. Each CDR3 is given with its conserved first and last residue. The D gene is left open where the match is weak. Clone size appears in some rows only: once, few, many, or a class for an expanded clone.

V gene,J gene,clone size,D gene,CDR3 DNA,CDR3 protein
TRBV12-5,TRBJ1-6,few,NA,TGTGCTAGTGCCATGGGAGGGGATTCACCCCTCCACTTT,CASAMGGDSPLHF
TRBV7-8,TRBJ1-1,NA,NA,TGTGCCAGCAGCCCGGAACAGGGTGATATTTGGGACACTGAAGCTTTCTTT,CASSPEQGDIWDTEAFF
TRBV18,TRBJ1-1,NA,NA,TGTGCCAGCTCACCATTCGGGGTTCAGATGGCGACTGAAGCTTTCTTT,CASSPFGVQMATEAFF
TRBV7-2,TRBJ2-7,NA,TRBD2,TGTGCCAGCAGCTTAACGGGACTAGCGGTTTACGAGCAGTACTTC,CASSLTGLAVYEQYF
TRBV25-1,TRBJ2-7,NA,NA,TGTGCCAGTGGGACCTCCTACGAGCAGTACTTC,CASGTSYEQYF
TRBV28,TRBJ2-3,NA,NA,TGTGCCAGCAGTTTGCCCCCAGCAGATACGCAGTATTTT,CASSLPPADTQYF
TRBV29-1,TRBJ2-7,NA,NA,TGCAGCGTTGTTGGGCTGGGTTCCTACGAGCAGTACTTC,CSVVGLGSYEQYF
TRBV19,TRBJ2-2,once,NA,TGTGCCAGTAGTTCCACAGGGACCGGGGAGCTGTTTTTT,CASSSTGTGELFF
TRBV2,TRBJ2-7,once,NA,TGTGCCAGCAGTGACACCCTCTCCTACGAGCAGTACTTC,CASSDTLSYEQYF
TRBV20-1,TRBJ1-1,NA,NA,TGCACTCTTTCGGATGAAGCTTTCTTT,CTLSDEAFF
TRBV28,TRBJ1-1,NA,NA,TGTGCCACCCTACCGCCAGAAATAGATGAAGCTTTCTTT,CATLPPEIDEAFF
TRBV19,TRBJ2-7,NA,NA,TGTGCCAGTAGTAGGGCAGGTGGGGCCTACGAGCAGTACTTC,CASSRAGGAYEQYF
TRBV4-3,TRBJ2-5,once,NA,TGCGCCAGCAGCCAAGATCGGGAGACCCAGTACTTC,CASSQDRETQYF
TRBV3-1/TRBV3-2,TRBJ2-5,NA,NA,TGTGCCAGCAGCCTCCCCTGGGGGTTACAAGAGACCCAGTACTTC,CASSLPWGLQETQYF
TRBV7-3,TRBJ2-1,NA,TRBD2,TGTGCCAGCAGCTTCCAACTAGCGGGAGTCGGTGAGCAGTTCTTC,CASSFQLAGVGEQFF